This TCR beta chain was captured in a study of tumor-infiltrating lymphocytes in primary liver carcinoma. Study conclusions and caveats: Among the pair types, tumor region pairs showed more overlap than tumor-adjacent and tumor-blood pairs.

Both RNA and DNA were isolated together from about 20-30 mg of bulk tissue that had not been sorted. A note on this clonotype: Its target is unknown.

From approximately 0.5 ug of total RNA, TCR beta-specific cDNA was reverse-transcribed using a constant-region primer. Amplification in three nested multiplex PCR rounds with slightly modified ARM-PCR gave rise to TCR beta libraries. TCRdb ran MiXCR on the multiplex PCR reads and lists one entry per CDR3 protein. The sample carries more than 100,000 distinct CDR3 sequences, approximately 71% recorded once. The sample taken for sequencing was tumor-adjacent normal liver tissue. The receptor was derived from a woman in her sixties or seventies with primary liver carcinoma and hepatitis B virus infection.

The CDR3 DNA follows: TGTGCCAGCAGCTTAGGAGTTAGCGCTTCCTACGAGCAGTACTTC. Translating gives CASSLGVSASYEQYF. The rearrangement uses TRBV11-2 and TRBJ2-7; D perhaps matches TRBD2 (5 bases). The CDR3 runs 15 residues. V was trimmed by 1 base and J by 1 base, leaving 11 bases between them. In germline, CDR1 is SGHAT, CDR2 FQNNGV.